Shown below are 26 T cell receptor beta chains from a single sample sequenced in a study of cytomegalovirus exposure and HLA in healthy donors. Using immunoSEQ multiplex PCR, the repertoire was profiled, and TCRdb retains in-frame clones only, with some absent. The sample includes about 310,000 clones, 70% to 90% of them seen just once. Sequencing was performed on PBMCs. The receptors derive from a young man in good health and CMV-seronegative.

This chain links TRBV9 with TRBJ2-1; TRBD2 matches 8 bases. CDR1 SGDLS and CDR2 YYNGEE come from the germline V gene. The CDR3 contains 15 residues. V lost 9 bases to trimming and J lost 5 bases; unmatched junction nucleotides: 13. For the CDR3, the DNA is TGTGCCACCTCAGTCGGCGGGGGGCCGAACAATGAGCAGTTCTTC. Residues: CATSVGGGPNNEQFF.

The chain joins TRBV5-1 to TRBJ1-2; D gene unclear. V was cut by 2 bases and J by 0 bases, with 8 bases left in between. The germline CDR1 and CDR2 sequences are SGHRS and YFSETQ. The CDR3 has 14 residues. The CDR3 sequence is CASSFDIPNYGYTF. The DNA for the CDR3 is TGCGCCAGCAGCTTCGACATCCCTAACTATGGCTACACCTTC.

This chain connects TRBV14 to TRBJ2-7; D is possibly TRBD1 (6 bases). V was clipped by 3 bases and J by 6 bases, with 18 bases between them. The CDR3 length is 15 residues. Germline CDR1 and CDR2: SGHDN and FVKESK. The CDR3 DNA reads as TGTGCCAGCAGCCACCAGGGGCACCCCTCGGTCGAGCAGTACTTC. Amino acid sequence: CASSHQGHPSVEQYF.

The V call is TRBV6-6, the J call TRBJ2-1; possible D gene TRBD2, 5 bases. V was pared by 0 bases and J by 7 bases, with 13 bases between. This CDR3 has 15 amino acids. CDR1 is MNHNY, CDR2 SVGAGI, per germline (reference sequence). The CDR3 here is CASSYSFPGKNEQFF. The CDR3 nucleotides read TGTGCCAGCAGTTACTCGTTTCCCGGGAAGAATGAGCAGTTCTTC.

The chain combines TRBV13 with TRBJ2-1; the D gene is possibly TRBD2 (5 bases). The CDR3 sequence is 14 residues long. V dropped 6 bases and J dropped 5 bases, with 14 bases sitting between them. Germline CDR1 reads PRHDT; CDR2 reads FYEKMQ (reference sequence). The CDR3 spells CASSSRGPHNEQFF. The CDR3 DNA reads TGTGCCAGCAGTTCCCGGGGTCCCCACAATGAGCAGTTCTTC.

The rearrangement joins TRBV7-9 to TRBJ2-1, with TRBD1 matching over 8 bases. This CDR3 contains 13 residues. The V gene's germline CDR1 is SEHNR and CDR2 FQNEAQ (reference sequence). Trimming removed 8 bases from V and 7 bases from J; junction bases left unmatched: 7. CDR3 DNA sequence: TGTGCCAGCCTGCCGACAGGGGAGAATGAGCAGTTCTTC. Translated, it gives CASLPTGENEQFF.

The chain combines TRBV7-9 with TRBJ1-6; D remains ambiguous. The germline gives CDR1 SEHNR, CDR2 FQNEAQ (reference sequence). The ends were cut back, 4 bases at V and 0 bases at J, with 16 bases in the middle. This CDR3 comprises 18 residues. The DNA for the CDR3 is TGTGCCAGCAGCTCGTCTGGCGGAAGAAGCTCCTATAATTCACCCCTCCACTTT. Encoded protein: CASSSSGGRSSYNSPLHF.

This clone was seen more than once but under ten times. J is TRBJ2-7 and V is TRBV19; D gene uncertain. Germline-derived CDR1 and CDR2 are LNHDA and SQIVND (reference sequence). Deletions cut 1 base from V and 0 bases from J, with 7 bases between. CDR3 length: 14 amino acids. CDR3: CASSIAHSSYEQYF. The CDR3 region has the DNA TGTGCCAGTAGTATAGCACACAGCTCCTACGAGCAGTACTTC. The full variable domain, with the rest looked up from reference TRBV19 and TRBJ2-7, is DGGITQSPKYLFRKEGQNVTLSCEQNLNHDAMYWYRQDPGQGLRLIYYSQIVNDFQKGDIAEGYSVSREKKESFPLTVTSAQKNPTAFYLCASSIAHSSYEQYFGPGTRLTVT.

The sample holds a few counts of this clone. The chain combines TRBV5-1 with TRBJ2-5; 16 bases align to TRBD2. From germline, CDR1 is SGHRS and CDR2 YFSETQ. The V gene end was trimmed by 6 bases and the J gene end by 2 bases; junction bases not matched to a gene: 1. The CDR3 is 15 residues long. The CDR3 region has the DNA TGCGCCAGCACGGGACTAGCGGGGGGGCAAGAGACCCAGTACTTC. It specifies CASTGLAGGQETQYF.

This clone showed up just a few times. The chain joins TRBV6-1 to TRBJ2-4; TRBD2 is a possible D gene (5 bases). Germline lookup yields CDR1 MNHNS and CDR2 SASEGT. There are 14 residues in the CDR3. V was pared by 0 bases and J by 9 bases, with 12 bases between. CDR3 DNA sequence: TGTGCCAGCAGTGAAGCGAGGGAAATGGGCATTCAGTACTTC. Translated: CASSEAREMGIQYF.

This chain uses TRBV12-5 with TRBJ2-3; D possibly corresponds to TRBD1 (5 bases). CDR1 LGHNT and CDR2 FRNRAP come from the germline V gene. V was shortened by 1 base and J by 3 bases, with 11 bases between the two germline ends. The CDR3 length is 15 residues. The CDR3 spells CASGLGGVRTDTQYF. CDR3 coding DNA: TGTGCTAGTGGTTTGGGGGGCGTAAGGACAGATACGCAGTATTTT.

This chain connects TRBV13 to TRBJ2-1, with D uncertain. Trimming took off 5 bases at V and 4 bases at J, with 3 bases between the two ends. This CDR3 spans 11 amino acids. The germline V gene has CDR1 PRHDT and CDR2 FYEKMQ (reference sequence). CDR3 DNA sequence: TGTGCCAGCAGCCATTACAATGAGCAGTTCTTC. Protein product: CASSHYNEQFF.

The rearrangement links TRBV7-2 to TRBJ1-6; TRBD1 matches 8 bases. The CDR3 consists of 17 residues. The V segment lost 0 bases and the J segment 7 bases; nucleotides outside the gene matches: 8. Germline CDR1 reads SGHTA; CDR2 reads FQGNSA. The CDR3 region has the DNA TGTGCCAGCAGCTTAGCTCGCGCACAGGGGGACAATTCACCCCTCCACTTT. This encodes CASSLARAQGDNSPLHF. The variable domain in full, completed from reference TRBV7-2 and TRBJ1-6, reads GAGVSQSPSNKVTEKGKDVELRCDPISGHTALYWYRQSLGQGLEFLIYFQGNSAPDKSGLPSDRFSAERTGGSVSTLTIQRTQQEDSAVYLCASSLARAQGDNSPLHFGNGTRLTVT.

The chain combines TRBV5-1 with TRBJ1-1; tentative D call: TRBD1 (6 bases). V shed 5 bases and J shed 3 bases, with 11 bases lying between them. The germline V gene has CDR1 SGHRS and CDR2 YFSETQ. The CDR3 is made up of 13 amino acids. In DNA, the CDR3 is TGCGCCAGCAGTTCCCAGGGGTACACTGAAGCTTTCTTT. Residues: CASSSQGYTEAFF. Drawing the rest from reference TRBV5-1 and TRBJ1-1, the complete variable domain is KAGVTQTPRYLIKTRGQQVTLSCSPISGHRSVSWYQQTPGQGLQFLFEYFSETQRNKGNFPGRFSGRQFSNSRSEMNVSTLELGDSALYLCASSSQGYTEAFFGQGTRLTVV.

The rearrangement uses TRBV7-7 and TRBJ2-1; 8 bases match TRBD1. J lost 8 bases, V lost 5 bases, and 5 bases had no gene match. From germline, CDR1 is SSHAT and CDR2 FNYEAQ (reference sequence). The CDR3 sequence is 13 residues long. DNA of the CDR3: TGTGCCAGCAGCGAACAGGGGGACGATGAGCAGTTCTTC. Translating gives CASSEQGDDEQFF. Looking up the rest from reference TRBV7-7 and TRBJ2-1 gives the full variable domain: GAGVSQSPRYKVTKRGQDVTLRCDPISSHATLYWYQQALGQGPEFLTYFNYEAQPDKSGLPSDRFSAERPEGSISTLTIQRTEQRDSAMYRCASSEQGDDEQFFGPGTRLTVL.

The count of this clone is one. The CDR3 spells CASSPYAGAHNEQFF. CDR3 nucleotides: TGTGCCAGCAGTCCTTATGCGGGGGCGCACAATGAGCAGTTCTTC. V and J are TRBV27 and TRBJ2-1; D is possibly TRBD2 (7 bases). V was pared by 5 bases and J by 5 bases, with 16 bases between. The CDR3 runs to 15 residues. CDR1 and CDR2 from the germline V gene are MNHEY and SMNVEV (reference sequence).

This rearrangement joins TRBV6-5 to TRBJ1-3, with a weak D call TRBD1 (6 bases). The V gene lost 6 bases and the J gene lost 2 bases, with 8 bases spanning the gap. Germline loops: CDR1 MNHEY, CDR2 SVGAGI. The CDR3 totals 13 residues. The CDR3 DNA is TGTGCCAGCAGACAGGGTGCTGGAAACACCATATATTTT. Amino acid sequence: CASRQGAGNTIYF.

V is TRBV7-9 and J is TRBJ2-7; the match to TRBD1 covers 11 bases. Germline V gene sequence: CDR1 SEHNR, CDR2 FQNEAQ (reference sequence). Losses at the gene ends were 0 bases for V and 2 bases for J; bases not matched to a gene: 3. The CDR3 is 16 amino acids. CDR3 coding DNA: TGTGCCAGCAGCTTAGCGGGGGGACAGGGGGCCTACGAGCAGTACTTC. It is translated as CASSLAGGQGAYEQYF.

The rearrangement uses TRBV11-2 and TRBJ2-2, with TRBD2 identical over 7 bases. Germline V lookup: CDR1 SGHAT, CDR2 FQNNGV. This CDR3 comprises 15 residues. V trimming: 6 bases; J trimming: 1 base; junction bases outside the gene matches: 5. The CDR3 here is CASSYGLENTGELFF. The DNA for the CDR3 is TGTGCCAGCAGTTACGGACTAGAGAACACCGGGGAGCTGTTTTTT.

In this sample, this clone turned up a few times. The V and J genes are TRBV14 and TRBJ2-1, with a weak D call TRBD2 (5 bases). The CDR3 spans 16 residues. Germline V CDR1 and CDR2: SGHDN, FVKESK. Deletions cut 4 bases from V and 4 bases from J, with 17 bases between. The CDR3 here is CASSPRGPGLYNEQFF. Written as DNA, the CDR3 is TGTGCCAGCAGCCCCCGAGGCCCGGGGTTATACAATGAGCAGTTCTTC. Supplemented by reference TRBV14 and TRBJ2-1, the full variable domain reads EAGVTQFPSHSVIEKGQTVTLRCDPISGHDNLYWYRRVMGKEIKFLLHFVKESKQDESGMPNNRFLAERTGGTYSTLKVQPAELEDSGVYFCASSPRGPGLYNEQFFGPGTRLTVL.

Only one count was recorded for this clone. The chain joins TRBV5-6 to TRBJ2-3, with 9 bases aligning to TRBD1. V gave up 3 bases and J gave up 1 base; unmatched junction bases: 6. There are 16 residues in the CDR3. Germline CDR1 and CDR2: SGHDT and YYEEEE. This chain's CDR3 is CASSWDRVRGTDTQYF. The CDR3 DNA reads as TGTGCCAGCAGCTGGGACAGGGTACGGGGCACAGATACGCAGTATTTT.

The CDR3 sequence: CASLQGGLTPYQETQYF. CDR3 coding DNA: TGCGCCAGCCTCCAGGGGGGACTTACTCCGTACCAAGAGACCCAGTACTTC. V gene TRBV23-1 combines with J gene TRBJ2-5; perhaps TRBD1 as D (7 bases). TRBV23-1 falls under the ORF class, with uncertain function. The CDR3 length is 17 residues. Trimming shortened V by 8 bases and J by 0 bases, and 22 bases separated the two germline ends.

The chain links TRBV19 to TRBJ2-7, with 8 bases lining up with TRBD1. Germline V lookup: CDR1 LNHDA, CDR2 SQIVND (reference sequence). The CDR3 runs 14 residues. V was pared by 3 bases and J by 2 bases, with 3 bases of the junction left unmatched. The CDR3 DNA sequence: TGTGCCAGTAGTATGGACAGGGACACCTACGAGCAGTACTTC. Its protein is CASSMDRDTYEQYF.

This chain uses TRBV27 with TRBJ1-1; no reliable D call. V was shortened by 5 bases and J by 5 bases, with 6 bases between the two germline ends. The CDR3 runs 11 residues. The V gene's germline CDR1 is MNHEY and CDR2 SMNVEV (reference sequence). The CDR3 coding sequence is TGTGCCAGCAGTCGAGGGACTGAAGCTTTCTTT. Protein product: CASSRGTEAFF.

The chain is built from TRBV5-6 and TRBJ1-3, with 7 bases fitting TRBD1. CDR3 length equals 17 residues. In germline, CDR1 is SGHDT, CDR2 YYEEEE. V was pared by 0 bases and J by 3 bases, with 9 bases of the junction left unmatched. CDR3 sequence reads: CASSLDQGVLVGNTIYF. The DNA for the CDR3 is TGTGCCAGCAGCTTGGACCAGGGGGTTTTGGTTGGAAACACCATATATTTT.

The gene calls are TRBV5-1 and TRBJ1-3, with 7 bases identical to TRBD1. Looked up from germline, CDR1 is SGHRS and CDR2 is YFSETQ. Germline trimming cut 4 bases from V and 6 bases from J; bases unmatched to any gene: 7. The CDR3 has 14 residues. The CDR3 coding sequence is TGCGCCAGCAGCCGCACAGGGGACGAAAACACCATATATTTT. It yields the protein CASSRTGDENTIYF.